This is a list of T cell receptor beta chains from one sample in a study of blood T cell repertoires in COVID-19. Only in-frame clones appear in the TCRdb table, and some are missing; sequencing was by immunoSEQ multiplex PCR. In the table there are just under 50,000 clones, roughly 84% of which are singletons. The sequenced material came from peripheral blood. These receptors were collected from a human donor in a cohort sampled during active COVID-19. CDR3s include the opening cysteine and the closing phenylalanine or tryptophan. D genes are given only for firm matches. The listing skips clone size in some rows; elsewhere it reads once, few, many or a size class.

J gene: TRBJ2-2
V gene: TRBV5-5
clone size: -
D gene: TRBD2
CDR3 protein: CASSIAGATGELFF
CDR3 DNA: TGTGCCAGCAGCATAGCGGGAGCGACCGGGGAGCTGTTTTTT

J gene: TRBJ2-1
V gene: TRBV28
clone size: -
D gene: TRBD2
CDR3 protein: CASIPGGNNEQFF
CDR3 DNA: TGTGCCAGCATCCCGGGAGGGAACAATGAGCAGTTCTTC

J gene: TRBJ2-5
V gene: TRBV28
clone size: -
D gene: TRBD1
CDR3 protein: CASSSTGGETQYF
CDR3 DNA: TGTGCCAGCAGCTCGACAGGGGGAGAGACCCAGTACTTC

J gene: TRBJ2-7
V gene: TRBV9
clone size: -
D gene: -
CDR3 protein: CASSVGGGMVYEQYF
CDR3 DNA: TGTGCCAGCAGCGTAGGGGGCGGGATGGTCTACGAGCAGTACTTC

J gene: TRBJ2-5
V gene: TRBV20-1
clone size: -
D gene: TRBD2
CDR3 protein: CSASLTSGSETQYF
CDR3 DNA: TGCAGTGCTAGTCTTACTAGCGGGAGTGAGACCCAGTACTTC

J gene: TRBJ1-5
V gene: TRBV28
clone size: -
D gene: TRBD1
CDR3 protein: CASSLTGDQPQHF
CDR3 DNA: TGTGCCAGCAGTTTGACAGGGGATCAGCCCCAGCATTTT

J gene: TRBJ2-5
V gene: TRBV28
clone size: -
D gene: -
CDR3 protein: CASSFGTGRETQYF
CDR3 DNA: TGTGCCAGCAGTTTTGGAACAGGGAGAGAGACCCAGTACTTC

J gene: TRBJ2-7
V gene: TRBV4-3
clone size: -
D gene: -
CDR3 protein: CASSQDALGTRSYEQYF
CDR3 DNA: TGCGCCAGCAGCCAAGATGCTCTGGGGACTCGCTCCTACGAGCAGTACTTC

J gene: TRBJ2-5
V gene: TRBV14
clone size: -
D gene: -
CDR3 protein: CASSQAGIQETQYF
CDR3 DNA: TGTGCCAGCAGCCAAGCAGGGATCCAAGAGACCCAGTACTTC

J gene: TRBJ1-2
V gene: TRBV30
clone size: -
D gene: TRBD1
CDR3 protein: CACYHRDSLRGYTF
CDR3 DNA: TGTGCCTGTTACCACCGGGACAGCCTGCGTGGCTACACCTTC

J gene: TRBJ2-7
V gene: TRBV7-2
clone size: -
D gene: TRBD2
CDR3 protein: CASSLASSSGSFYEQYF
CDR3 DNA: TGTGCCAGCAGCTTAGCCTCCTCTAGCGGGAGCTTCTACGAGCAGTACTTC

J gene: TRBJ2-5
V gene: TRBV6-5
clone size: -
D gene: -
CDR3 protein: CASSYSAGTKETQYF
CDR3 DNA: TGTGCCAGCAGTTACTCTGCCGGGACAAAAGAGACCCAGTACTTC

J gene: TRBJ2-1
V gene: TRBV11-1
clone size: -
D gene: -
CDR3 protein: CASSQADNEQFF
CDR3 DNA: TGTGCCAGCAGCCAAGCGGACAATGAGCAGTTCTTC

J gene: TRBJ2-3
V gene: TRBV30
clone size: once
D gene: -
CDR3 protein: CAWTRGWGIGSTDTQYF
CDR3 DNA: TGTGCCTGGACCCGAGGGTGGGGAATCGGGAGCACAGATACGCAGTATTTT

J gene: TRBJ1-1
V gene: TRBV7-6
clone size: -
D gene: -
CDR3 protein: CASTTLTGGTEAFF
CDR3 DNA: TGTGCCAGCACCACGTTGACAGGTGGGACTGAAGCTTTCTTT

J gene: TRBJ1-1
V gene: TRBV5-1
clone size: -
D gene: TRBD1
CDR3 protein: CASSPGTGMNTEAFF
CDR3 DNA: TGCGCCAGCAGCCCCGGGACAGGAATGAACACTGAAGCTTTCTTT

J gene: TRBJ1-2
V gene: TRBV7-2
clone size: once
D gene: -
CDR3 protein: CASSFAQGSHGYTF
CDR3 DNA: TGTGCCAGCAGCTTCGCTCAGGGGAGTCATGGCTACACCTTC

J gene: TRBJ2-2
V gene: TRBV27
clone size: -
D gene: -
CDR3 protein: CASRQAYLNTGELFF
CDR3 DNA: TGTGCCAGCAGGCAGGCCTACCTCAACACCGGGGAGCTGTTTTTT

J gene: TRBJ1-1
V gene: TRBV6-2/TRBV6-3
clone size: -
D gene: -
CDR3 protein: CASSPGQNTEAFF
CDR3 DNA: TGTGCCAGCAGCCCGGGACAGAACACTGAAGCTTTCTTT

J gene: TRBJ1-2
V gene: TRBV7-6
clone size: -
D gene: -
CDR3 protein: CASSLREAGDYGYTF
CDR3 DNA: TGTGCCAGCAGCTTAAGAGAGGCCGGGGACTATGGCTACACCTTC

J gene: TRBJ2-1
V gene: TRBV25-1
clone size: -
D gene: TRBD2
CDR3 protein: CASSDPSGRAYNEQFF
CDR3 DNA: TGTGCCAGCAGTGACCCTAGCGGGAGAGCCTACAATGAGCAGTTCTTC

J gene: TRBJ1-1
V gene: TRBV6-5
clone size: once
D gene: TRBD1
CDR3 protein: CASSRDSNTEAFF
CDR3 DNA: TGTGCCAGCAGCCGGGACAGTAACACTGAAGCTTTCTTT

J gene: TRBJ2-7
V gene: TRBV5-1
clone size: -
D gene: TRBD1
CDR3 protein: CASSLDRGAYEQYF
CDR3 DNA: TGCGCCAGCTCTCTGGACAGGGGCGCCTACGAGCAGTACTTC

J gene: TRBJ2-7
V gene: TRBV7-6
clone size: once
D gene: TRBD1
CDR3 protein: CASSLAGQGAYEQYF
CDR3 DNA: TGTGCCAGCAGCTTAGCGGGGCAGGGGGCCTACGAGCAGTACTTC

J gene: TRBJ1-2
V gene: TRBV28
clone size: -
D gene: TRBD1
CDR3 protein: CASSFRDRPLYGYTF
CDR3 DNA: TGTGCCAGCAGTTTCCGGGACAGGCCGCTCTATGGCTACACCTTC

J gene: TRBJ1-2
V gene: TRBV5-1
clone size: few
D gene: -
CDR3 protein: CASSAGGGGGYTF
CDR3 DNA: TGCGCCAGCAGCGCCGGGGGCGGGGGCGGCTACACCTTC

J gene: TRBJ2-7
V gene: TRBV7-3
clone size: -
D gene: -
CDR3 protein: CASSLTRGSEQYF
CDR3 DNA: TGTGCCAGCAGCTTAACAAGGGGGAGCGAGCAGTACTTC

J gene: TRBJ1-1
V gene: TRBV6-2/TRBV6-3
clone size: -
D gene: TRBD1
CDR3 protein: CASSYTTGTEAFF
CDR3 DNA: TGTGCCAGCAGTTACACGACCGGGACAGAGGCTTTCTTT

J gene: TRBJ1-1
V gene: TRBV5-8
clone size: -
D gene: -
CDR3 protein: CASSSGYNLNTEAFF
CDR3 DNA: TGTGCCAGCAGCAGCGGATATAACCTGAACACTGAAGCTTTCTTT

J gene: TRBJ2-2
V gene: TRBV19
clone size: -
D gene: TRBD2
CDR3 protein: CASKRLAGALKLNTGELFF
CDR3 DNA: TGTGCCAGTAAGAGACTAGCGGGAGCTCTCAAATTAAACACCGGGGAGCTGTTTTTT

J gene: TRBJ1-3
V gene: TRBV28
clone size: -
D gene: TRBD1
CDR3 protein: CASSTPRTGGNTIYF
CDR3 DNA: TGTGCCAGCAGTACCCCTAGGACAGGTGGAAACACCATATATTTT

J gene: TRBJ1-6
V gene: TRBV9
clone size: few
D gene: -
CDR3 protein: CASKAGIVDSPLHF
CDR3 DNA: TGTGCCAGCAAAGCAGGGATAGTCGATTCACCCCTCCACTTT

J gene: TRBJ2-4
V gene: TRBV28
clone size: -
D gene: -
CDR3 protein: CASSFRLWAVKNIQYF
CDR3 DNA: TGTGCCAGCAGTTTCCGTCTGTGGGCCGTGAAAAACATTCAGTACTTC

J gene: TRBJ2-1
V gene: TRBV6-2/TRBV6-3
clone size: -
D gene: TRBD1
CDR3 protein: CASSPIRTGVRDEQFF
CDR3 DNA: TGTGCCAGCAGTCCAATCCGGACAGGGGTTAGGGATGAGCAGTTCTTC

J gene: TRBJ2-1
V gene: TRBV6-5
clone size: few
D gene: TRBD2
CDR3 protein: CASSYTSGSYNEQFF
CDR3 DNA: TGTGCCAGCAGTTACACTAGCGGAAGTTACAATGAGCAGTTCTTC

J gene: TRBJ2-7
V gene: TRBV28
clone size: -
D gene: TRBD2
CDR3 protein: CASSFLGLAVGLNYEQYF
CDR3 DNA: TGTGCCAGCAGTTTCCTGGGACTAGCGGTTGGGCTAAACTACGAGCAGTACTTC

J gene: TRBJ2-2
V gene: TRBV6-5
clone size: -
D gene: TRBD2
CDR3 protein: CASSYGLAGAGGELFF
CDR3 DNA: TGTGCCAGCAGTTACGGACTAGCGGGAGCGGGCGGGGAGCTGTTTTTT

J gene: TRBJ1-2
V gene: TRBV19
clone size: -
D gene: -
CDR3 protein: CATNSRGGYTF
CDR3 DNA: TGTGCCACTAATAGCCGGGGTGGCTACACCTTC

J gene: TRBJ2-3
V gene: TRBV4-3
clone size: -
D gene: -
CDR3 protein: CASSQDVTTIPSTDTQYF
CDR3 DNA: TGCGCCAGCAGCCAAGATGTTACAACCATACCTAGCACAGATACGCAGTATTTT

J gene: TRBJ2-5
V gene: TRBV7-7
clone size: -
D gene: TRBD2
CDR3 protein: CASSPTSGGYETQYF
CDR3 DNA: TGTGCTAGCAGCCCTACTAGCGGGGGCTATGAGACCCAGTACTTC

J gene: TRBJ1-5
V gene: TRBV6-5
clone size: -
D gene: -
CDR3 protein: CASEDSRNQPQHF
CDR3 DNA: TGTGCCAGCGAGGACAGCCGCAATCAGCCCCAGCATTTT

J gene: TRBJ1-2
V gene: TRBV10-3
clone size: -
D gene: -
CDR3 protein: CAISEEDTANYGYTF
CDR3 DNA: TGTGCCATCAGTGAGGAGGACACCGCTAACTATGGCTACACCTTC

J gene: TRBJ2-2
V gene: TRBV28
clone size: -
D gene: -
CDR3 protein: CASRPSRGTGELFF
CDR3 DNA: TGTGCCAGCAGACCATCAAGAGGCACCGGGGAGCTGTTTTTT

J gene: TRBJ2-3
V gene: TRBV4-3
clone size: -
D gene: TRBD1
CDR3 protein: CASSQGQLADTQYF
CDR3 DNA: TGCGCCAGCAGCCAGGGACAGCTAGCCGATACGCAGTATTTT

J gene: TRBJ2-1
V gene: TRBV7-2
clone size: -
D gene: -
CDR3 protein: CASSFTRGNEQFF
CDR3 DNA: TGTGCCAGCAGCTTTACCAGGGGAAATGAGCAGTTCTTC

J gene: TRBJ1-1
V gene: TRBV19
clone size: few
D gene: TRBD1
CDR3 protein: CAVRQGSGTEAFF
CDR3 DNA: TGTGCCGTTCGACAGGGATCTGGCACTGAAGCTTTCTTT

J gene: TRBJ1-1
V gene: TRBV28
clone size: -
D gene: TRBD1
CDR3 protein: CASSLPNRGHAEAFF
CDR3 DNA: TGTGCCAGCAGTTTACCTAACAGGGGCCACGCTGAAGCTTTCTTT